This passage covers 20 T cell receptor beta chains from one sample sequenced in a study of T-cell memory formation after mild COVID-19. MiXCR, applied by TCRdb to the 5' RACE reads, yields one record per CDR3 protein. The sample consists of about 130,000 distinct CDR3 sequences, approximately 15% of them appearing once. The sample consisted of PBMCs or a T cell subset sorted from them (not recorded which). These TCRs come from a man aged 18 to 30 who had mild COVID-19 (a few samples of this study predate the infection). Cell type and time point are not known.

J is TRBJ1-2 and V is TRBV10-3; D remains ambiguous. The CDR3 runs to 15 residues. Trimming took 2 bases from V and 0 from J, leaving 10 bases between them. The germline V gene has CDR1 ENHRY and CDR2 SYGVKD. The CDR3 is CAISEGSSSNYGYTF. The CDR3 region has the DNA TGTGCCATCAGTGAGGGAAGCAGTTCTAACTATGGCTACACCTTC.

This clonotype was recorded a few times. This chain links TRBV12-3 or TRBV12-4 with TRBJ1-5, with D hard to call. With 3 bases removed from V and 1 base from J, the gap between germline ends came to 10 bases. This CDR3 is 15 amino acids long. CDR3 residues: CASSFGVPSNQPQHF. Written as DNA, the CDR3 is TGTGCCAGCAGTTTCGGAGTCCCGAGCAATCAGCCCCAGCATTTT.

V gene TRBV7-9 combines with J gene TRBJ2-6, with D possibly matching TRBD2 (5 bases). Trimming pared 2 bases from V and 4 bases from J, leaving 15 bases between. The CDR3 loop spans 17 amino acids. Germline assignment: CDR1 SEHNR and CDR2 FQNEAQ (reference sequence). DNA of the CDR3: TGTGCCAGCAGCTTACTGGTTGGAGGTCCGGGGGCCAACGTCCTGACTTTC. It yields the protein CASSLLVGGPGANVLTF.

The V call is TRBV9, the J call TRBJ1-1; a possible D gene is TRBD1 (6 bases). The CDR3 extends over 15 amino acids. V was trimmed by 0 bases and J by 5 bases, leaving 14 bases between them. Looked up from germline, CDR1 is SGDLS and CDR2 is YYNGEE. The CDR3 DNA is TGTGCCAGCAGCGTAGGAGGCCAGGGGAGGACTGAAGCTTTCTTT. Encoded protein: CASSVGGQGRTEAFF.

This clonotype was seen repeatedly, ten times or more. The rearrangement uses TRBV20-1 and TRBJ2-5; D is perhaps TRBD2 (6 bases). CDR1 DFQATT and CDR2 SNEGSKA come from the germline V gene (reference sequence). Trimming stripped 0 bases from V and 5 bases from J, with 7 bases between. The CDR3 sequence is 12 residues long. The CDR3 DNA reads TGCAGTGCTAGAGAGGGAGGCGAGACCCAGTACTTC. Amino acid sequence: CSAREGGETQYF.

This clonotype was seen many times. V and J are TRBV5-1 and TRBJ2-3, with TRBD1 identical over 7 bases. This CDR3 contains 14 residues. Germline V gives CDR1 SGHRS, CDR2 YFSETQ. V gave up 5 bases and J gave up 1 base; unmatched junction bases: 4. The CDR3 spells CASRRQGGTDTQYF. In DNA, the CDR3 is TGCGCCAGCAGGAGACAGGGAGGCACAGATACGCAGTATTTT.

This chain uses TRBV7-2 with TRBJ1-6, with D possibly TRBD1 on 5 matching bases. With 4 bases removed from V and 11 bases from J, the gap between germline ends came to 12 bases. The CDR3 has 13 amino acids. Per germline, CDR1 SGHTA and CDR2 FQGNSA. In DNA form, the CDR3 reads TGTGCCAGCAGCTCCCGCAGCAGGGCACCCCTCCACTTT. Its protein product is CASSSRSRAPLHF. Supplemented by reference TRBV7-2 and TRBJ1-6, the full variable domain reads GAGVSQSPSNKVTEKGKDVELRCDPISGHTALYWYRQSLGQGLEFLIYFQGNSAPDKSGLPSDRFSAERTGGSVSTLTIQRTQQEDSAVYLCASSSRSRAPLHFGNGTRLTVT.

J is TRBJ2-4 and V is TRBV25-1, with D perhaps assigned TRBD1 or TRBD2 (6 bases each). Germline CDR1 reads MGHDK; CDR2 reads SYGVNS. This CDR3 spans 16 amino acids. V was pared by 1 base and J by 0 bases, with 10 bases between. DNA of the CDR3: TGTGCCAGCAGTGAATTGGGGGGCCTAGCCAAAAACATTCAGTACTTC. Translating it yields CASSELGGLAKNIQYF.

V is TRBV20-1 and J is TRBJ2-1, with TRBD2 as a possible D gene (5 bases). The germline V and J ends were trimmed by 6 bases and 5 bases, with 23 bases remaining between them. The germline V gene encodes CDR1 DFQATT and CDR2 SNEGSKA (reference sequence). The CDR3 has 16 amino acids. The CDR3 DNA is TGCAGTGCCGATCCGATGGACTCGTTAGATAACAATGAGCAGTTCTTC. Protein sequence: CSADPMDSLDNNEQFF.

This clonotype has only a few counts. The CDR3 sequence is CASSPPLPYYGYTF. The DNA of the CDR3 is TGCGCCAGCAGCCCACCCCTACCCTACTATGGCTACACCTTC. The chain joins TRBV5-1 to TRBJ1-2; D unclear. V lost 4 bases, J lost 3 bases, and 13 bases lay in between. The CDR3 is made up of 14 amino acids. Germline V gives CDR1 SGHRS, CDR2 YFSETQ. The full variable domain, its missing parts supplied by reference TRBV5-1 and TRBJ1-2, is KAGVTQTPRYLIKTRGQQVTLSCSPISGHRSVSWYQQTPGQGLQFLFEYFSETQRNKGNFPGRFSGRQFSNSRSEMNVSTLELGDSALYLCASSPPLPYYGYTFGSGTRLTVV.

The genes are TRBV7-2 and TRBJ1-2; unclear D gene. V lost 5 bases to trimming and J lost 4 bases, with 17 bases between them. The V gene's germline CDR1 is SGHTA and CDR2 FQGNSA. The CDR3 spans 15 residues. CDR3 nucleotides: TGTGCCAGCAGCGCTCCGGTGAGGGCGTCCTATGGCTACACCTTC. Amino acids: CASSAPVRASYGYTF. Full variable domain (missing parts from reference TRBV7-2 and TRBJ1-2): GAGVSQSPSNKVTEKGKDVELRCDPISGHTALYWYRQSLGQGLEFLIYFQGNSAPDKSGLPSDRFSAERTGGSVSTLTIQRTQQEDSAVYLCASSAPVRASYGYTFGSGTRLTVV.

In its sample, this clonotype was seen a few times. V usage is TRBV6-6 and J usage is TRBJ2-7; 10 positions match TRBD2. This CDR3 is 17 amino acids long. CDR1 and CDR2 from the germline V gene are MNHNY and SVGAGI (reference sequence). V gave up 3 bases and J gave up 2 bases; unmatched junction bases: 10. The CDR3 loop is CASSYKGGTSVPYEQYF. CDR3 sequence (DNA): TGTGCCAGCAGTTATAAAGGCGGGACTAGCGTTCCCTACGAGCAGTACTTC.

This clonotype showed up many times. The genes are TRBV12-3 or TRBV12-4 and TRBJ2-3; D is unclear. The CDR3 runs 11 residues. V was clipped by 3 bases and J by 4 bases, with 2 bases between them. The DNA of the CDR3 is TGTGCCAGCAGTTTCCCAGATACGCAGTATTTT. The encoded protein is CASSFPDTQYF.

The sample holds a few counts of this clonotype. The chain couples TRBV4-1 to TRBJ2-3; D unresolved. The CDR3 sequence is 14 residues long. Germline V CDR1 and CDR2: MGHRA, YSYEKL. V was cut by 0 bases and J by 2 bases, with 6 bases left in between. CDR3 sequence (DNA): TGCGCCAGCAGCCAAGACCGTCACACAGATACGCAGTATTTT. Its translation: CASSQDRHTDTQYF.

V is TRBV5-1 and J is TRBJ1-2, with D perhaps matching TRBD1 (5 bases). The CDR3 contains 13 residues. Germline V gives CDR1 SGHRS, CDR2 YFSETQ. Trimming cost V 3 bases and J 4 bases, with 10 bases left between them. The DNA for the CDR3 is TGCGCCAGCAGCTCCTCGGGGGGCTATGGCTACACCTTC. Translation: CASSSSGGYGYTF.

This chain connects TRBV19 to TRBJ1-1; TRBD1 aligns across 8 bases. The CDR3 consists of 14 residues. V shed 3 bases, J shed 4 bases, and the junction held 4 bases outside the gene matches. CDR1 and CDR2 from the germline V gene are LNHDA and SQIVND (reference sequence). This chain's CDR3 is CASSIQGAITEAFF. CDR3 nucleotides: TGTGCCAGTAGTATCCAGGGGGCGATCACTGAAGCTTTCTTT.

The table lists this clonotype with a few counts. This chain connects TRBV12-3 or TRBV12-4 to TRBJ2-6; D is unclear. The germline V and J ends were trimmed by 4 bases and 3 bases, with 7 bases remaining between them. The CDR3 runs to 14 residues. CDR3 protein: CASSYRGGANVLTF. CDR3 nucleotides: TGTGCCAGCAGTTACAGAGGTGGGGCCAACGTCCTGACTTTC.

The chain couples TRBV12-3 or TRBV12-4 to TRBJ1-1; a possible D gene is TRBD1 (5 bases). Trimming took off 5 bases at V and 11 bases at J, with 15 bases between the two ends. The CDR3 has 12 amino acids. The CDR3 region is CASSLNGGVAFF. In nucleotides, the CDR3 is TGTGCCAGCAGTCTTAATGGGGGTGTTGCTTTCTTT.

This clonotype was recorded a few times. The V and J genes are TRBV6-6 and TRBJ2-7; tentatively, D is TRBD1 (6 bases). V was pared by 6 bases and J by 1 base, with 10 bases between. CDR3 size: 13 residues. The germline V gene encodes CDR1 MNHNY and CDR2 SVGAGI (reference sequence). The CDR3 sequence: CASRGTGSYEQYF. CDR3 bases: TGTGCCAGCAGGGGCACAGGGTCCTACGAGCAGTACTTC.

The chain couples TRBV11-3 to TRBJ2-7; D perhaps matches TRBD2 (6 bases). There are 15 residues in the CDR3. Germline V gives CDR1 SGHNT, CDR2 YENEEA. With 3 bases removed from V and 0 bases from J, the gap between germline ends came to 12 bases. The DNA of the CDR3 is TGTGCCAGCAGCTTCAGACTAGTCGCCTCCTACGAGCAGTACTTC. Encoded protein: CASSFRLVASYEQYF.